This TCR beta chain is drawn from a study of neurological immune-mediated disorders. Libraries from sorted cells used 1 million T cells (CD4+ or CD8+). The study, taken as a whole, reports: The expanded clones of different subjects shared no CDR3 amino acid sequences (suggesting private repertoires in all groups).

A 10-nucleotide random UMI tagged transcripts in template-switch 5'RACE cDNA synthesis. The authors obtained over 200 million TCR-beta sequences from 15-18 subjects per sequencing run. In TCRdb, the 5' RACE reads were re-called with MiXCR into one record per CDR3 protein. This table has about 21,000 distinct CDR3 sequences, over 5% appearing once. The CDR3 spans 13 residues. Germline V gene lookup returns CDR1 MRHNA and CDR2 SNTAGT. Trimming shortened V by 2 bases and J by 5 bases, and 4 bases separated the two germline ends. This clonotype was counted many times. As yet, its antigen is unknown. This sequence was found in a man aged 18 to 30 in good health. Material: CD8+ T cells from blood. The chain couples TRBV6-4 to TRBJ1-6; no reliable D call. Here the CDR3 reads CASSDRDNSPLHF. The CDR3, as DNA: TGTGCCAGCAGTGACAGGGATAATTCACCCCTCCACTTT.